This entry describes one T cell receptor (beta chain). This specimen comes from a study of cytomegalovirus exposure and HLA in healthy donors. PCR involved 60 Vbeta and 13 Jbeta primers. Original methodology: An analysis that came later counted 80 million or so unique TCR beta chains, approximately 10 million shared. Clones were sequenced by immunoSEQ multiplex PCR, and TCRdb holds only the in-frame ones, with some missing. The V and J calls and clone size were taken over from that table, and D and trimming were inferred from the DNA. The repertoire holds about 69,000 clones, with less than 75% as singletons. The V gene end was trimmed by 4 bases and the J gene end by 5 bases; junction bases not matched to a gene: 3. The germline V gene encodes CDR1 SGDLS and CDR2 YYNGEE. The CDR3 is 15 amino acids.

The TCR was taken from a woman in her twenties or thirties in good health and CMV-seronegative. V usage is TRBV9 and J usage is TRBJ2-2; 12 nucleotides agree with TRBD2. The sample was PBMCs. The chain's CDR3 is CASSRGLAGTGELFF. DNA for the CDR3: TGTGCCAGCAGCAGAGGACTAGCGGGGACCGGGGAGCTGTTTTTT. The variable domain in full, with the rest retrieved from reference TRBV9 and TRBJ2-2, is DSGVTQTPKHLITATGQRVTLRCSPRSGDLSVYWYQQSLDQGLQFLIQYYNGEERAKGNILERFSAQQFPDLHSELNLSSLELGDSALYFCASSRGLAGTGELFFGEGSRLTVL.